The present entry profiles one TCR beta chain with its context. Antigen unknown. This CDR3 is built from 11 residues. Germline lookup yields CDR1 GTSNPN and CDR2 SVGIG (reference sequence). Trimming left V 4 bases short and J 5 bases short, with 8 bases between. These data belong to a study of cytomegalovirus exposure and HLA in healthy donors. Study-level background: Out of roughly 170 million T cells, an earlier analysis found over 100 million unique TCR beta sequences in total. Study results and caveats: Diagnosis of cytomegalovirus status made by the classifier reportedly showed high specificity and sensitivity. One variant, a missense change in DCLRE1C, was linked in a later analysis to TCR beta V- and J-gene trimming. In a later analysis, the majority of CMV-associated beta chains seemingly showed HLA restriction.

The PCR was carried out with 60 Vbeta primers and 13 Jbeta primers. Profiling relied on immunoSEQ multiplex PCR, and the TCRdb table lists in-frame clones only, not all of them. This table lists some 130,000 clones. The rearrangement uses TRBV30 and TRBJ1-1; D unresolved. The receptor comes from a young man in good health and CMV-seronegative. The sequenced sample was PBMCs. CDR3 sequence (DNA): TGTGCCTGGACCCGCAGGACTGAAGCTTTCTTT. It yields the protein CAWTRRTEAFF.